The source of this T cell receptor (beta chain) is a study of tumor and adjacent non-tumor tissue in lung cancer. The overall study: The patients, 10 to 11 men and about 5 women, were about 30 to 76 with stage I to III disease. On average, productive TCRbeta reads reached a few million per sample. Study-wide results and limits: Top 100 clones took a larger repertoire share in normal lung.

The library came from three nested PCR rounds adapted from ARM-PCR protocols. TCRdb recomputed calls from the multiplex PCR reads with MiXCR, one row per CDR3 protein. Here the sample spans some 80,000 distinct CDR3 sequences, 76% being singletons. No cell sorting was done before RNA was extracted from the tissue. This non-tumor lung sample came from over 3 cm beyond the tumor edge. Between August and November 2014, newly diagnosed, chemotherapy-naive lung cancer patients underwent thoracic surgery in China. This clonotype was picked up a small number of times. Antigen: not known. Since no conserved phenylalanine or tryptophan closes the CDR3, a read error is the likely cause. The source of this sequence is a woman in her fifties or sixties with non-small cell lung cancer. Sequenced material: distant non-tumor lung tissue.

CDR3 amino acids: CASSLTGVNYEQYL. CDR3 DNA: TGTGCCAGCAGTTTAACAGGGGTGAACTACGAGCAGTACCTC. The chain carries TRBV28 and TRBJ2-7; 7 bases are shared with TRBD1. Germline V gene lookup returns CDR1 MDHEN and CDR2 SYDVKM. The junction had 4 bases not matched to a gene; V was cut back by 2 bases and J by 3 bases. The CDR3 loop spans 14 amino acids.